This T cell receptor beta chain comes out of a study of T cell responses to AZD1222 COVID-19 vaccine. Study in general: Pooling covered second doses at about 4 or about 12 weeks.

Points on this clone: Antigen: not known.

The CDR3 runs to 14 residues. Germline V gives CDR1 MNHEY, CDR2 SVGAGI. V dropped 5 bases and J dropped 1; count of bases not matched to a gene: 4. Study findings and constraints: Increases in Spike-specific TCR breadth and depth were seen after two AZD1222 doses. Only after the peak T cell response were repertoires sampled.

The repertoire was sequenced with immunoSEQ multiplex PCR; TCRdb's copy has only in-frame clones and lacks some. Among around 150,000 clones, over 65% were seen once, and the ten largest hold roughly 4.3%. This sequence originates from an adult in good health. The chain joins TRBV6-5 to TRBJ1-1, with 7 bases matching TRBD1. The material was peripheral blood, obtained on day 0 of AZD1222 vaccination. The CDR3 sequence is CASSPGTANTEAFF. Here the CDR3 DNA reads TGTGCCAGCAGTCCCGGGACAGCGAACACTGAAGCTTTCTTT.